This T cell receptor beta chain was captured by sequencing in a study of blood T cell repertoires in COVID-19. Unmatched junction bases numbered 0, after V lost 5 bases and J lost 5 bases. Germline CDR1 is SEHNR and CDR2 is FQNEAQ (reference sequence). The CDR3 sequence is 12 residues long. Self-reported history from a screening survey and questionnaire set each donor's cohort. Libraries were prepared by immunoSEQ multiplex PCR; TCRdb keeps only in-frame clonotypes and omits some of them. The data show about 210,000 clones, 81% seen once. The TCR comes from a woman in her 50s with acute COVID-19. The V call is TRBV7-9, the J call TRBJ2-5, with 9 bases identical to TRBD1. Sequencing input: PBMCs or T cells enriched from blood (not recorded which). Here the CDR3 reads CASSTGGETQYF. Here the CDR3 DNA reads TGTGCCAGCAGCACAGGGGGCGAGACCCAGTACTTC.